Shown below are 15 T cell receptor beta chains from a single sample sequenced in a study of T cells after yellow fever vaccination (dated by TCRdb to the late 2010s). The library was prepared using 5' RACE. Reads for this sample came from an Illumina NovaSeq 6000. The public reads were run again by TCRdb, first through fastp at Q25 and then through MiXCR, and only productive beta chains were kept. Every distinct CDR3 protein forms one entry, paired with its most common genes and DNA. Counted in this sample were 350,000 to 450,000 distinct CDR3 sequences; around 20% of them appeared once. Roughly a sixth of the sample lies in the top ten. The sample's treatment or condition label is to be understood as: live attenuated yellow fever vaccine strain. The sample in question was PBMCs, obtained before the yellow fever booster vaccination. These receptors were taken from a man between 18 and 29 years old who received the YFV17D yellow fever vaccine.

The V and J genes are TRBV6-6 and TRBJ1-5; D perhaps matches TRBD1 (5 bases). The V gene's germline CDR1 is MNHNY and CDR2 SVGAGI (reference sequence). The CDR3 loop spans 15 amino acids. V lost 5 bases to trimming and J lost 1 base, with 12 bases between them. The CDR3 spells CASSAAGRSNQPQHF. In DNA, the CDR3 is TGTGCCAGCAGTGCCGCAGGGAGGAGCAATCAGCCCCAGCATTTT.

The V call is TRBV5-1, the J call TRBJ2-1, with D possibly called TRBD1 or TRBD2 (5 bases each). Germline CDR1 is SGHRS and CDR2 is YFSETQ. V was shortened by 3 bases and J by 6 bases, with 7 bases between the two germline ends. CDR3 length equals 12 residues. CDR3 nucleotides: TGCGCCAGCAGCTCGGGGCCCAATGAGCAGTTCTTC. It translates to CASSSGPNEQFF.

This clonotype was observed a few times. The chain couples TRBV7-3 to TRBJ2-1; 13 nucleotides match TRBD2. The CDR3 has 14 residues. Germline assignment: CDR1 SGHTA and CDR2 FQGTGA. Germline trimming cut 5 bases from V and 9 bases from J; bases unmatched to any gene: 4. CDR3 amino acids: CASSPGTSGAEQFF. The CDR3 nucleotides are TGTGCCAGCAGCCCAGGGACTAGCGGGGCTGAGCAGTTCTTC.

The chain combines TRBV5-1 with TRBJ2-7; tentative D call: TRBD2 (5 bases). This CDR3 has 14 residues. Trimming stripped 2 bases from V and 2 bases from J, with 11 bases between. CDR1 and CDR2 from the germline V gene are SGHRS and YFSETQ. The CDR3 reads CASSFSTGTYEQYF. CDR3 DNA sequence: TGCGCCAGCAGCTTCTCAACGGGGACCTACGAGCAGTACTTC.

The chain joins TRBV11-2 to TRBJ2-2; D remains unclear. The CDR3 runs to 13 residues. Trimming took off 7 bases at V and 1 base at J, with 7 bases between the two ends. Germline CDR1 reads SGHAT; CDR2 reads FQNNGV. Here the CDR3 reads CASTVRNTGELFF. The CDR3 DNA reads as TGTGCCAGCACTGTACGGAACACCGGGGAGCTGTTTTTT.

A few counts support this clonotype. The CDR3 nucleotides read TGCAGTGCCCGAACGGGGGGGGGCTACGAGCAGTACTTC. Its protein product is CSARTGGGYEQYF. The chain uses TRBV20-1 and TRBJ2-7, with 8 bases matching TRBD2. After removal of 6 bases from V and 3 bases from J, the junction contained 7 bases not matched to a gene. Germline V gives CDR1 DFQATT, CDR2 SNEGSKA (reference sequence). The CDR3 sequence is 13 residues long.

The chain is built from TRBV5-4 and TRBJ2-5; D is tentatively TRBD1 or TRBD2 (5 bases each). The germline CDR1 and CDR2 sequences are SGHNT and YYREEE (reference sequence). Trimming took 3 bases from V and 9 from J, leaving 18 bases between them. There are 14 residues in the CDR3. The CDR3 here is CASSSSGLRGAQYF. For the CDR3, the DNA is TGTGCCAGCAGCTCGTCCGGATTAAGAGGGGCCCAGTACTTC.

The chain employs TRBV7-2 and TRBJ2-3, with 12 bases fitting TRBD1. Looked up from germline, CDR1 is SGHTA and CDR2 is FQGNSA. With 3 bases clipped from V and 1 base from J, the junction kept 14 bases outside the gene matches. There are 20 residues in the CDR3. The CDR3: CASSFVGTGGGTRGTDTQYF. The CDR3 DNA follows: TGTGCCAGCAGCTTTGTAGGGACAGGGGGCGGCACGCGGGGCACAGATACGCAGTATTTT.

This clonotype has a handful of counts. The V and J genes are TRBV19 and TRBJ2-5, with D uncertain. Germline CDR1 is LNHDA and CDR2 is SQIVND (reference sequence). The CDR3 extends over 14 amino acids. V lost 3 bases and J lost 2, with 10 bases in between. CDR3 sequence reads: CASSIQLYQETQYF. CDR3 DNA: TGTGCCAGTAGTATTCAACTCTATCAAGAGACCCAGTACTTC.

This rearrangement joins TRBV7-6 to TRBJ2-5; D remains unclear. This CDR3 has 13 residues. CDR1 SGHVS and CDR2 FNYEAQ come from the germline V gene. V was shortened by 5 bases and J by 4 bases, with 11 bases between the two germline ends. As DNA, the CDR3 is TGTGCCAGCAGCCCAGTGGAAGGAGAGACCCAGTACTTC. Translated, it gives CASSPVEGETQYF.

The V and J genes are TRBV24-1 and TRBJ2-5; 12 bases are shared with TRBD1. V was clipped by 4 bases and J by 5 bases; unmatched bases: 4. Germline CDR1 and CDR2: KGHDR and SFDVKD. This CDR3 comprises 15 residues. CDR3 sequence (DNA): TGTGCCACCAGTGAAGGGACAGGGGGCGGGGAGACCCAGTACTTC. It translates to CATSEGTGGGETQYF.

This rearrangement joins TRBV7-2 to TRBJ1-2; the D gene is possibly TRBD1 (5 bases). Germline CDR1 SGHTA, CDR2 FQGNSA. CDR3 length: 17 amino acids. Trimming removed 1 base at V and 0 bases at J, with 15 bases between. CDR3 in amino acids: CASSLVSGLETNYGYTF. For the CDR3, the DNA is TGTGCCAGCAGCTTAGTTTCAGGGTTGGAAACTAACTATGGCTACACCTTC.

This clonotype was observed a handful of times. The chain links TRBV15 to TRBJ1-2, with unresolved D. Germline V gives CDR1 LNHNV, CDR2 YYDKDF (reference sequence). V lost 5 bases to trimming and J lost 4 bases, with 8 bases between them. This CDR3 is 12 amino acids long. The CDR3 nucleotides are TGTGCCACCAGCCCCAGAGGCTATGGCTACACCTTC. Its translation: CATSPRGYGYTF.

Only a few counts were recorded for this clonotype. J is TRBJ2-3 and V is TRBV5-4; 11 nucleotides line up with TRBD2. The CDR3 totals 15 residues. With V trimmed by 4 bases and J by 5 bases, 6 bases remained unmatched. Germline CDR1 SGHNT, CDR2 YYREEE (reference sequence). CDR3 sequence reads: CASSPSGGQRDTQYF. CDR3 DNA: TGTGCCAGCAGCCCTAGCGGGGGGCAGAGAGATACGCAGTATTTT.

There are a few counts of this clonotype. The chain recombines TRBV20-1 with TRBJ2-5; 9 bases agree with TRBD2. The CDR3 contains 14 residues. V shed 6 bases, J shed 2 bases, and the junction held 7 bases outside the gene matches. In germline, CDR1 is DFQATT, CDR2 SNEGSKA (reference sequence). The CDR3 coding sequence is TGCAGTGCAAACCTAGCGGGGAGACAAGAGACCCAGTACTTC. It translates to CSANLAGRQETQYF.